The clone carrying this TCR beta chain was found once. Its antigen is unknown. PCR was performed using 60 Vbeta and 13 Jbeta primers. The protocol was immunoSEQ multiplex PCR, while the TCRdb copy is restricted to in-frame clones and leaves out a portion. This sample carries about 59,000 clones, about 80% of them seen once, and the ten largest clones take around 1.7%. CDR3 size: 12 residues. The germline gives CDR1 MNHNY, CDR2 SVGAGI (reference sequence). V was clipped by 2 bases and J by 4 bases, with 5 bases between them. The record originates from a study of cytomegalovirus exposure and HLA in healthy donors. Study outcomes and limitations: A later examination showed that TCR association rates differed by HLA locus, with DRB1 most and HLA-C fewest. Clonal expansion was found to be greater in HLA-associated TCR beta chains than in equally common others in a later analysis. Per published accounts, TCR beta sequences correctly predicted the HLA-A and HLA-B alleles of most subjects.

This receptor was obtained from a man in his forties in good health and CMV-seronegative. The chain couples TRBV6-6 to TRBJ2-5; D unclear. Sequencing was done on a sample of PBMCs. Here the CDR3 DNA reads TGTGCCAGCAGTTACCTAAGAGAGACCCAGTACTTC. Translation gives CASSYLRETQYF.